The clone carrying this TCR beta chain was observed many times. Its antigen remains unidentified. These data originate in a study of blood T cells in healthy people across ages. The CDR3 consists of 15 residues. CDR1 SEHNR and CDR2 FQNEAQ come from the germline V gene (reference sequence). The J segment lost 5 bases and the V segment lost 7 bases, leaving 10 bases of the junction unmatched. Sample-barcoded 5' priming and a J-beta primer mix drove a second PCR of roughly 6 to 12 cycles. TCRdb analysed the 5' RACE reads with MiXCR anew, one entry per CDR3 protein. The table has some 760,000 distinct CDR3 sequences, roughly 25% seen once. Regarding the study as a whole: Long-lived donors carried more naive CD4+ cells and greater diversity than aged donors.

The same sample was also studied in work on T cells of mothers and their children. Turning to that study: Normalized overlap was always slightly, never significantly, higher in related than unrelated mother-child pairs.

The clonotype originates from a boy aged 5-17 years in good health. Sequences were obtained from blood. The chain carries TRBV7-9 and TRBJ2-5, with 10 bases aligning to TRBD1. CDR3 residues: CASIPGQGFFETQYF. The CDR3 DNA is TGTGCCAGCATCCCGGGACAGGGGTTTTTCGAGACCCAGTACTTC.